The 27 T cell receptor beta chains below were found in one sample sequenced in a study of T cells in Graves' hyperthyroidism and ophthalmopathy. The source material, RNA transcripts, was used to amplify TCR beta CDR3 regions. TCR CDR3 regions were first amplified by RT-PCR with HTBI primers. In TCRdb, the multiplex PCR reads were re-called with MiXCR into one record per CDR3 protein. Among a few hundred thousand distinct CDR3 sequences listed, roughly 14% were seen once. The sequenced sample consisted of blood. The receptors were sampled from a woman aged 25 to 39 with Graves' hyperthyroidism.

This clonotype was seen ten or more times. The V gene is TRBV7-2, the J gene TRBJ2-7; the D is unclear. This CDR3 has 15 amino acids. Trimming pared 3 bases from V and 0 bases from J, leaving 12 bases between. CDR1 SGHTA and CDR2 FQGNSA come from the germline V gene. The CDR3 spells CASSFWVGGSYEQYF. In DNA form, the CDR3 reads TGTGCCAGCAGCTTCTGGGTAGGCGGCTCCTACGAGCAGTACTTC.

This clonotype has ten or more counts. V gene TRBV7-8 combines with J gene TRBJ2-1; 12 bases agree with TRBD2. The trim removed 5 bases at V and 7 bases at J, leaving 6 bases unmatched. The CDR3 spans 15 residues. The V gene's germline CDR1 is SGHVS and CDR2 FQNEAQ. The CDR3 region has the DNA TGTGCCAGCAGCGAGACTAGCGGGAGTATGAATGAGCAGTTCTTC. Its translation: CASSETSGSMNEQFF.

This clonotype was counted at least ten times. The V call is TRBV12-3 or TRBV12-4, the J call TRBJ2-7, with D possibly matching TRBD2 (6 bases). V was clipped by 6 bases and J by 7 bases, with 19 bases between them. The CDR3 runs 14 residues. This CDR3 is CASSQGGPEGEQYF. CDR3 sequence (DNA): TGTGCCAGCAGCCAAGGTGGCCCGGAGGGGGAGCAGTACTTC.

This clonotype appeared many times. This chain uses TRBV18 with TRBJ1-3; no clear D. Germline CDR1 and CDR2: KGHSH and LQKENI. V was pared by 3 bases and J by 0 bases, with 12 bases between. The CDR3 has 16 amino acids. CDR3 sequence: CASSPGRDYSGNTIYF. In DNA, the CDR3 is TGTGCCAGCTCACCGGGGAGAGACTACTCTGGAAACACCATATATTTT.

V usage is TRBV20-1 and J usage is TRBJ2-5; 9 bases align to TRBD2. The CDR3 is 15 amino acids. The germline CDR1 and CDR2 sequences are DFQATT and SNEGSKA (reference sequence). V gave up 0 bases and J gave up 6 bases; unmatched junction bases: 8. CDR3 bases: TGCAGTGCTAGAGATCTGCGGGAGGGAGTTCAGACCCAGTACTTC. Amino acids: CSARDLREGVQTQYF.

Of note for this clonotype: A much larger clone lies a single base off, so this may be a read error. This chain uses TRBV10-3 with TRBJ2-3; a possible D gene is TRBD1 (5 bases). This CDR3 has 15 amino acids. Trimming shortened V by 8 bases and J by 0 bases, and 15 bases separated the two germline ends. Per germline, CDR1 ENHRY and CDR2 SYGVKD. Here the CDR3 reads CAIVRGRVSTDTQYF. CDR3 sequence (DNA): TGTGCCATCGTGCGAGGCAGGGTCAGCACAGATACGCAGTATTTT.

In this sample, this clonotype turned up a few times. V is TRBV29-1 and J is TRBJ2-3, with 11 bases aligning to TRBD2. Trimming cost V 8 bases and J 3 bases; bases outside gene matches: 7. This CDR3 comprises 14 residues. Looked up from germline, CDR1 is SQVTM and CDR2 is ANQGSEA. The DNA of the CDR3 is TGCAGCACTAGCGGGGGAAGGTCGACAGATACGCAGTATTTT. Translation gives CSTSGGRSTDTQYF.

Regarding this clonotype: A much larger clone is a single base away; this may be a read error. This is likely a read error, given that the CDR3 carries no conserved phenylalanine or tryptophan at its end. This chain connects TRBV7-2 to TRBJ2-5, with TRBD2 identical over 9 bases. V lost 5 bases to trimming and J lost 4 bases; unmatched junction nucleotides: 14. Germline V gene sequence: CDR1 SGHTA, CDR2 FQGNSA. This CDR3 is 17 amino acids long. The CDR3: CASSPGRGGRAPETQYL. The CDR3 nucleotides read TGTGCCAGCAGCCCCGGGCGCGGCGGGAGGGCTCCAGAGACCCAGTACCTC.

This clonotype was seen only a few times. V gene TRBV7-9 combines with J gene TRBJ2-2; the D is unclear. Germline V gene lookup returns CDR1 SEHNR and CDR2 FQNEAQ (reference sequence). Trimming took off 1 base at V and 2 bases at J, with 14 bases between the two ends. The CDR3 length is 17 residues. The CDR3 region has the DNA TGTGCCAGCAGCTTAGAGGTAGTGGGCGGTAACACCGGGGAGCTGTTTTTT. This sequence encodes CASSLEVVGGNTGELFF.

This clonotype was observed many times. CDR3: CASSPGTSGSSKNIQYF. The CDR3 bases are TGTGCCAGCAGCCCGGGGACTAGCGGGAGTTCCAAAAACATTCAGTACTTC. The chain is built from TRBV7-8 and TRBJ2-4, with TRBD2 matching over 14 bases. This CDR3 spans 17 amino acids. V gave up 5 bases and J gave up 2 bases; unmatched junction bases: 5. CDR1 is SGHVS and CDR2 is FQNEAQ in the germline V gene. Together with reference TRBV7-8 and TRBJ2-4, the CDR3 gives the full variable domain: GAGVSQSPRYKVAKRGQDVALRCDPISGHVSLFWYQQALGQGPEFLTYFQNEAQLDKSGLPSDRFFAERPEGSVSTLKIQRTQQEDSAVYLCASSPGTSGSSKNIQYFGAGTRLSVL.

In its sample, this clonotype was seen a few times. The chain combines TRBV20-1 with TRBJ2-2; TRBD2 matches 10 bases. The CDR3 covers 18 residues. Germline CDR1 reads DFQATT; CDR2 reads SNEGSKA (reference sequence). V dropped 2 bases and J dropped 5; count of bases not matched to a gene: 14. The CDR3 sequence: CSARTKASGSRTTGELFF. Here the CDR3 DNA reads TGCAGTGCTAGAACCAAGGCTAGCGGGAGCCGCACGACCGGGGAGCTGTTTTTT.

In its sample, this clonotype was seen many times. The chain has TRBV12-3 or TRBV12-4 and TRBJ1-1; D is ambiguous. The CDR3 extends over 14 amino acids. V lost 3 bases and J 6 bases, leaving 14 bases between the germline ends. In DNA, the CDR3 is TGTGCCAGCAGTTTCCCCGGAGGACGGTCTGAAGCTTTCTTT. This encodes CASSFPGGRSEAFF.

In this sample, this clonotype turned up many times. CDR3: CASSRPFEGQCQPQHF. The CDR3 DNA follows: TGTGCCAGCAGCCGGCCGTTCGAGGGGCAGTGTCAGCCCCAGCATTTT. The chain uses TRBV3-1 and TRBJ1-5; TRBD1 is a possible D gene (5 bases). The CDR3 loop spans 16 amino acids. Germline values: CDR1 LGHDT, CDR2 YNNKEL (reference sequence). Deletions cut 4 bases from V and 6 bases from J, with 19 bases between.

About this clonotype itself: The junction shows a germline mismatch at one end, possibly a read error. CDR3 coding DNA: TGCAGTGCCGGTGTAGCGGGAGAGCCCCTCGGATGGGAGCAGTGCTTC. It is translated as CSAGVAGEPLGWEQCF. The chain employs TRBV20-1 and TRBJ2-1; 9 nucleotides align to TRBD2. The CDR3 contains 16 residues. The germline V gene has CDR1 DFQATT and CDR2 SNEGSKA (reference sequence).

This clonotype was seen more than once but under ten times. The chain has TRBV20-1 and TRBJ2-7; TRBD2 matches at 10 bases. J lost 4 bases, V lost 4 bases, and 4 bases had no gene match. Per the germline V gene, CDR1 is DFQATT and CDR2 is SNEGSKA (reference sequence). The CDR3 is 13 amino acids. The CDR3 sequence: CSAIGTSAYEQYF. CDR3 nucleotides: TGCAGTGCTATCGGGACTAGCGCTTACGAGCAGTACTTC.

CDR3 sequence (DNA): TGTGCCAGCAGCTTATACCCGGGACTAGCTATTACAGATACGCAGTATTTT. Its protein is CASSLYPGLAITDTQYF. This chain joins TRBV5-6 and TRBJ2-3, with 9 nucleotides matching TRBD2. From germline, CDR1 is SGHDT and CDR2 YYEEEE. V was clipped by 2 bases and J by 3 bases; unmatched bases: 10. There are 17 residues in the CDR3.

This chain's CDR3 is CSAPARGGVYGYTF. The CDR3 bases are TGCAGTGCCCCGGCTCGGGGGGGCGTCTATGGCTACACCTTC. This chain uses TRBV20-1 with TRBJ1-2; D perhaps matches TRBD1 (6 bases). Germline assignment: CDR1 DFQATT and CDR2 SNEGSKA (reference sequence). V was pared by 6 bases and J by 4 bases, with 18 bases between. CDR3 length: 14 amino acids.

This clonotype showed up just a few times. In DNA, the CDR3 is TGTGCCAGCCTTGGGCACGGCTACACCTTC. Amino acids: CASLGHGYTF. This chain links TRBV19 with TRBJ1-2; D gene uncertain. V lost 9 bases, J lost 8 bases, and 10 bases lay in between. CDR1 is LNHDA, CDR2 SQIVND, per germline (reference sequence). This CDR3 has 10 amino acids.

This clonotype was recorded a few times. Germline and junction disagree at one end, which may indicate a read error. The chain links TRBV20-1 to TRBJ1-1; 8 bases map to TRBD1. Germline V gene data show CDR1 as DFQATT and CDR2 as SNEGSKA (reference sequence). The CDR3 spans 17 residues. The CDR3 region is CSATGTGDWGLNTEASF. CDR3 bases: TGCAGTGCAACCGGGACAGGTGATTGGGGATTGAACACTGAAGCTTCCTTT.

The genes are TRBV12-3 or TRBV12-4 and TRBJ1-2; 9 bases fit TRBD1. This CDR3 comprises 16 residues. V lost 5 bases and J lost 3; bases outside the gene matches: 10. In DNA, the CDR3 is TGTGCCAGCAGTCAAGGGGCTGGACAGGGGCACTATGGCTACACCTTC. Translated, it gives CASSQGAGQGHYGYTF.

This clonotype was recorded at least ten times. The rearrangement uses TRBV11-3 and TRBJ2-7; unclear D gene. The CDR3 sequence is 12 residues long. Germline CDR1 and CDR2: SGHNT and YENEEA. V shed 8 bases and J shed 2 bases, with 10 bases lying between them. The CDR3 DNA follows: TGTGCCAGCCCCCAGATAACCTACGAGCAGTACTTC. Translation: CASPQITYEQYF. Filled out from reference TRBV11-3 and TRBJ2-7, the complete variable domain reads EAGVVQSPRYKIIEKKQPVAFWCNPISGHNTLYWYLQNLGQGPELLIRYENEEAVDDSQLPKDRFSAERLKGVDSTLKIQPAELGDSAVYLCASPQITYEQYFGPGTRLTVT.

This clonotype was detected only once. The V and J genes are TRBV7-2 and TRBJ2-2; 7 nucleotides align to TRBD2. The CDR3 has 17 amino acids. V gave up 6 bases and J gave up 0 bases; unmatched junction bases: 10. Germline assignment: CDR1 SGHTA and CDR2 FQGNSA. The CDR3: CASSRSGLAANTGELFF. CDR3 nucleotide sequence: TGTGCCAGCAGTCGATCGGGGCTAGCGGCGAACACCGGGGAGCTGTTTTTT.

In its sample, this clonotype was seen many times. The chain uses TRBV2 and TRBJ1-4; 7 nucleotides agree with TRBD1. With V trimmed by 10 bases and J by 10 bases, 12 bases remained unmatched. This CDR3 comprises 13 residues. Germline values: CDR1 SNHLY, CDR2 FYNNEI. The CDR3 bases are TGTGCCACGTTTAAGGGGGCGCAGGGAAAACTGTTTTTT. Translating gives CATFKGAQGKLFF.

This clonotype appeared many times. CDR3: CASSYGWDGGFLETQYF. The DNA for the CDR3 is TGTGCCAGCAGTTACGGGTGGGACGGGGGATTTTTGGAGACCCAGTACTTC. V and J are TRBV6-6 and TRBJ2-5, with a tentative D call TRBD2 (6 bases). CDR1 is MNHNY, CDR2 SVGAGI, per germline (reference sequence). CDR3 length equals 17 residues. V lost 2 bases, J lost 5 bases, and 21 bases lay in between.

This clonotype turned up a few times. V gene TRBV20-1 combines with J gene TRBJ2-5; 10 bases match TRBD1. Germline trimming cut 5 bases from V and 5 bases from J; bases unmatched to any gene: 8. Per germline, CDR1 DFQATT and CDR2 SNEGSKA (reference sequence). This CDR3 has 14 residues. CDR3 region: CSAGQGVQTETQYF. CDR3 DNA sequence: TGCAGTGCTGGACAGGGGGTACAGACGGAGACCCAGTACTTC.

This clonotype was counted many times. V gene TRBV5-1 combines with J gene TRBJ1-1, with D possibly TRBD1 on 5 matching bases. CDR3 size: 14 residues. The germline gives CDR1 SGHRS, CDR2 YFSETQ. V was clipped by 0 bases and J by 8 bases, with 14 bases between them. The CDR3 sequence is CASSLANPGTEAFF. The DNA for the CDR3 is TGCGCCAGCAGCTTGGCCAATCCCGGGACGGAAGCTTTCTTT.

This clonotype has only a few counts. The chain has TRBV30 and TRBJ2-7; D is undetermined. Trimming shortened V by 4 bases and J by 6 bases, and 13 bases separated the two germline ends. The germline V gene encodes CDR1 GTSNPN and CDR2 SVGIG (reference sequence). The CDR3 covers 12 residues. CDR3 nucleotide sequence: TGTGCCTGGAAACGAAGGGAATCCGAGCAGTACTTC. It is translated as CAWKRRESEQYF.